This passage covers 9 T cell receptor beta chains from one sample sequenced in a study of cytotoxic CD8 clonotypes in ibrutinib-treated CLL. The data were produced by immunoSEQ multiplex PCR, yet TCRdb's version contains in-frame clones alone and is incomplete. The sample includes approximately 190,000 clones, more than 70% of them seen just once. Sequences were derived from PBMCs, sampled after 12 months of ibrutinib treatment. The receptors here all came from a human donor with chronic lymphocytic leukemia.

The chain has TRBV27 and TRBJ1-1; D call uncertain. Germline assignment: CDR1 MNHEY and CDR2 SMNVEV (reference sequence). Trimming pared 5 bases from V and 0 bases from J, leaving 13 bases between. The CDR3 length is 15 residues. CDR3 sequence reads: CASSPALEVNTEAFF. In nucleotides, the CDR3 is TGTGCCAGCAGTCCCGCTTTGGAGGTGAACACTGAAGCTTTCTTT.

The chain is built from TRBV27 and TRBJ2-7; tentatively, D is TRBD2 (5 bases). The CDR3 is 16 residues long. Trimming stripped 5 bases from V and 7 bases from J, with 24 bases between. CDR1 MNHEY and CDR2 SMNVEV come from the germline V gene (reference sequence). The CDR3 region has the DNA TGTGCCAGCAGTCCTACCCCACGGCGGAGGCAGTCGGAGCAGTACTTC. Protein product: CASSPTPRRRQSEQYF.

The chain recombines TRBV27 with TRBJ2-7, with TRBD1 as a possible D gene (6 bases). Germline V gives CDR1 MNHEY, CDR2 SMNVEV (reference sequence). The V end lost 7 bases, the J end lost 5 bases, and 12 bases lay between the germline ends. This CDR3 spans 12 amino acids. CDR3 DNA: TGTGCCAGCAAAGGTTGGGGGCACGAGCAGTACTTC. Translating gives CASKGWGHEQYF.

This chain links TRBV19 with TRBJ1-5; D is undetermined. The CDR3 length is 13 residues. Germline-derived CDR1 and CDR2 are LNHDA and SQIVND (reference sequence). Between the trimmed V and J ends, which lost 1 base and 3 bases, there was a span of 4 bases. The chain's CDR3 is CASSIAVNQPQHF. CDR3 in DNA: TGTGCCAGTAGTATAGCTGTCAATCAGCCCCAGCATTTT.

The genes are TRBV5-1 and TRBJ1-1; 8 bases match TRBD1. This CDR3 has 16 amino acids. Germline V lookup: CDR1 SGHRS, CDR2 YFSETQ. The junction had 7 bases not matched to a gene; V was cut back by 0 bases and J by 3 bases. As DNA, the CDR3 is TGCGCCAGCAGCTTGGCACAGGGGGTATGGGACACTGAAGCTTTCTTT. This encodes CASSLAQGVWDTEAFF.

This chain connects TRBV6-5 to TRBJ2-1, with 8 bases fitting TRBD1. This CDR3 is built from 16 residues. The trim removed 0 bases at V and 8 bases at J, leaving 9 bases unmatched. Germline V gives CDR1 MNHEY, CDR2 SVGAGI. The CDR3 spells CASSYSFGQGRDEQFF. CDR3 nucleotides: TGTGCCAGCAGTTACTCTTTTGGACAGGGAAGGGATGAGCAGTTCTTC.

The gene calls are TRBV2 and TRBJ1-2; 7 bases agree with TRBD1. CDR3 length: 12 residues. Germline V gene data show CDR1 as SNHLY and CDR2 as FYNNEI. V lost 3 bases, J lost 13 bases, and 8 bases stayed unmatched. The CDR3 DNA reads TGTGCCAGCAGTGACCTCGGGACAGTCCGCACCTTC. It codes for CASSDLGTVRTF.

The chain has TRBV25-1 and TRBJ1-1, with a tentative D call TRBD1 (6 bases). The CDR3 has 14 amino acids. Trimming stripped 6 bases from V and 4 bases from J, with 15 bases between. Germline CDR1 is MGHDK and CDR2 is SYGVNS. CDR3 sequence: CASSPQGRGTEAFF. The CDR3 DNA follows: TGTGCCAGCAGCCCACAGGGAAGAGGCACTGAAGCTTTCTTT.

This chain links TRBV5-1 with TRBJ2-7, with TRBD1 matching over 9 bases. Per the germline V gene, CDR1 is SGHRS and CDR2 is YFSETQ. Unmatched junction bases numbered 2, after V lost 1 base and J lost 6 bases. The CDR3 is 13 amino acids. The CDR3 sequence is CASSLRTGVEQYF. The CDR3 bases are TGCGCCAGCAGCTTGAGGACAGGGGTCGAGCAGTACTTC.